This entry describes one T cell receptor beta chain. The data are from a study of blood T cell repertoires in COVID-19. About the study: COVID-19 samples from acute and convalescent phases originated in the United States, Italy and Spain.

In the original workflow: Estimates of nucleated cell counts were drawn from the amplification of reference gene primers. Clones were sequenced by immunoSEQ multiplex PCR, and TCRdb holds only the in-frame ones, with some missing. The DNA gave D and trimming, while V, J and clone size come from that table. Of about 120,000 clones in the sample, about nine tenths were seen once. The CDR3 spans 16 residues. Trimming took 4 bases from V and 0 from J, leaving 14 bases between them. The V gene's germline CDR1 is SGHNT and CDR2 YYREEE (reference sequence). The sequence came from a human donor with active COVID-19. The donor label of this sample is uncertain. Sequenced sample: peripheral blood. V usage is TRBV5-4 and J usage is TRBJ2-1, with a weak D call TRBD2 (6 bases). CDR3 region: CASSAQGGNSYNEQFF. The CDR3 DNA reads TGTGCCAGCAGCGCCCAGGGCGGGAACTCCTACAATGAGCAGTTCTTC.